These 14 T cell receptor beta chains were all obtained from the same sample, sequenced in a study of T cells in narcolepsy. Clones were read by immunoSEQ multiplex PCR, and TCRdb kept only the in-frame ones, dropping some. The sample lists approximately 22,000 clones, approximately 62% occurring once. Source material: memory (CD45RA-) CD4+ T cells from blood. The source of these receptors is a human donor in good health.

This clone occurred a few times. The CDR3 loop is CASSTMRGSNQPQHF. CDR3 coding DNA: TGTGCCAGCAGCACCATGAGAGGGAGCAATCAGCCCCAGCATTTT. The chain has TRBV6-1 and TRBJ1-5; D not certain. Trimming took off 6 bases at V and 1 base at J, with 13 bases between the two ends. Germline assignment: CDR1 MNHNS and CDR2 SASEGT. This CDR3 is built from 15 residues.

CDR3 loop: CASSLDTTNEKLFF. Written as DNA, the CDR3 is TGCGCCAGCAGCTTGGACACAACTAATGAAAAACTGTTTTTT. The V call is TRBV5-1, the J call TRBJ1-4; D gene unclear. Trimming stripped 0 bases from V and 0 bases from J, with 3 bases between. CDR1 and CDR2 (germline): SGHRS, YFSETQ. This CDR3 is 14 amino acids long. The full variable domain, with the rest looked up from reference TRBV5-1 and TRBJ1-4, is KAGVTQTPRYLIKTRGQQVTLSCSPISGHRSVSWYQQTPGQGLQFLFEYFSETQRNKGNFPGRFSGRQFSNSRSEMNVSTLELGDSALYLCASSLDTTNEKLFFGSGTQLSVL.

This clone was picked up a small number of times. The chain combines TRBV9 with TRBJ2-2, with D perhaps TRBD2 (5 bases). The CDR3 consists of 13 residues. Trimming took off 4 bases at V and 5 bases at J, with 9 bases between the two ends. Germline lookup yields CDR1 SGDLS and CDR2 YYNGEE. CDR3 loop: CASSTDLTGELFF. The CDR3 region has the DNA TGTGCCAGCAGCACGGACTTAACCGGGGAGCTGTTTTTT.

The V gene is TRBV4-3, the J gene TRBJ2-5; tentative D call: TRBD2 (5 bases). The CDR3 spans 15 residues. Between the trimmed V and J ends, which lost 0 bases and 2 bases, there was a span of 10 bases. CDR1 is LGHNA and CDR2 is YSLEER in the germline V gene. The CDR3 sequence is CASSQDVQRQETQYF. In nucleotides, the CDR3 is TGCGCCAGCAGCCAAGATGTCCAGCGGCAAGAGACCCAGTACTTC.

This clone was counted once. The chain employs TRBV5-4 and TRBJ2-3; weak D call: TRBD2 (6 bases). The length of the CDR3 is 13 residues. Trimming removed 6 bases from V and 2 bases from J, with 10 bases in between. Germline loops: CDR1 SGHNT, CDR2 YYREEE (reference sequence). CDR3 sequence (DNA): TGTGCCAGCAATCCGGGGGTCACAGATACGCAGTATTTT. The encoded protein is CASNPGVTDTQYF.

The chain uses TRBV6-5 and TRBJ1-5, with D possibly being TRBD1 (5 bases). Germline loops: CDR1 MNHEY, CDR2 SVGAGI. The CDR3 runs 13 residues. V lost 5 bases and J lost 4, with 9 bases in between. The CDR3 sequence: CASSTTVNQPQHF. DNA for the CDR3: TGTGCCAGCAGTACGACAGTGAATCAGCCCCAGCATTTT.

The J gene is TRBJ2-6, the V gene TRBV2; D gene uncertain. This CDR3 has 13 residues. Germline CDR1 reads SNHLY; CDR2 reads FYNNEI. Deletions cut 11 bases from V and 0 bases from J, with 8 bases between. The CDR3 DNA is TGTGCCGGCGGAAACTCTGGGGCCAACGTCCTGACTTTC. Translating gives CAGGNSGANVLTF.

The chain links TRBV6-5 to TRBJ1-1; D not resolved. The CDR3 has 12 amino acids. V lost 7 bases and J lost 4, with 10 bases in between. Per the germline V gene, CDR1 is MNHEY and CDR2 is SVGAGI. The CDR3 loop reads CASKNGLTEAFF. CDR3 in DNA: TGTGCCAGCAAAAATGGGCTCACTGAAGCTTTCTTT.

CDR3 residues: CASSLDSSTDTQYF. The CDR3 coding sequence is TGTGCCAGCAGCTTAGACTCGAGCACAGATACGCAGTATTTT. This sequence joins TRBV7-9 and TRBJ2-3, with D hard to call. The V and J ends lost 1 base and 0 bases respectively, with 5 bases between them. Germline CDR1 reads SEHNR; CDR2 reads FQNEAQ (reference sequence). The CDR3 has 14 amino acids.

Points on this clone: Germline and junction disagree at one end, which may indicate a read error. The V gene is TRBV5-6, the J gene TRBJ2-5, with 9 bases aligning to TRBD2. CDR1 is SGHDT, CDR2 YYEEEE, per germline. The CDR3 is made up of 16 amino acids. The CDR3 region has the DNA TGTGCCCGCAGCTTGAGGGATGGGCTAGCGGGAAGGAGCCAGTACTTC. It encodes CARSLRDGLAGRSQYF.

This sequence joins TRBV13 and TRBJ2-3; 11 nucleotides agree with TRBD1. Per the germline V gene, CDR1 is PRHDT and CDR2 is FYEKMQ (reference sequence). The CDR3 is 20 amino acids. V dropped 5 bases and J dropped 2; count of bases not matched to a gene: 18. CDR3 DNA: TGTGCCAGCAGCCTAAGGACAGGGGGCGCAGGTACCCTTTCCACAGATACGCAGTATTTT. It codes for CASSLRTGGAGTLSTDTQYF.

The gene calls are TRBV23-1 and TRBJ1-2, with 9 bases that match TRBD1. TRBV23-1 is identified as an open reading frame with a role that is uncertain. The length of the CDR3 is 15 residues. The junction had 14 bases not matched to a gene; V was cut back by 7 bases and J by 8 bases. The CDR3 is CASTRDRVISRGYTF. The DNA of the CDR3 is TGCGCCAGCACCCGGGACAGGGTTATTTCGAGGGGCTACACCTTC.

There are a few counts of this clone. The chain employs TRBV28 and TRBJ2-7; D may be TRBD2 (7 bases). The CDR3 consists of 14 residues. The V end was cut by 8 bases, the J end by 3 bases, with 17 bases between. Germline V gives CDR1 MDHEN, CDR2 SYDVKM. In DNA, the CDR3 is TGTGCCAGCTGGAGGGGGGGTCCTTTCTACGAGCAGTACTTC. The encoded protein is CASWRGGPFYEQYF. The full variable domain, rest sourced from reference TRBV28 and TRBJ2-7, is DVKVTQSSRYLVKRTGEKVFLECVQDMDHENMFWYRQDPGLGLRLIYFSYDVKMKEKGDIPEGYSVSREKKERFSLILESASTNQTSMYLCASWRGGPFYEQYFGPGTRLTVT.

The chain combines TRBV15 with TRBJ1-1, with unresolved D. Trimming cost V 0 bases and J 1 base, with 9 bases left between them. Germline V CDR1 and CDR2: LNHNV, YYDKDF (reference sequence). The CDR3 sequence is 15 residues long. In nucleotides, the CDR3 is TGTGCCACCAGCAGAGATCTCACCTGGAACACTGAAGCTTTCTTT. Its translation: CATSRDLTWNTEAFF.